Below are 12 T cell receptor beta chains sequenced from a single sample in a study of T cells in Graves' hyperthyroidism and ophthalmopathy. Researchers took RNA transcripts and amplified the TCR beta CDR3 regions from them. RT-PCR in the first round (using the HTBI primer set) targeted the TCR CDR3. MiXCR, run by TCRdb on the multiplex PCR reads, gives a single entry per CDR3 protein. This sample has more than 650,000 distinct CDR3 sequences, with 14% found just once. Material: blood. The receptors were sampled from a woman aged 18-30 years with Graves' hyperthyroidism.

Many counts were recorded for this clonotype. V gene TRBV28 combines with J gene TRBJ1-5; D possibly corresponds to TRBD1 (5 bases). V lost 2 bases to trimming and J lost 1 base, with 12 bases between them. CDR3 size: 16 residues. Germline-derived CDR1 and CDR2 are MDHEN and SYDVKM. The CDR3 DNA sequence: TGTGCCAGCAGTTTAAGACGTGGGACCAGCAATCAGCCCCAGCATTTT. Translation: CASSLRRGTSNQPQHF. Full variable domain (rest looked up from reference TRBV28 and TRBJ1-5): DVKVTQSSRYLVKRTGEKVFLECVQDMDHENMFWYRQDPGLGLRLIYFSYDVKMKEKGDIPEGYSVSREKKERFSLILESASTNQTSMYLCASSLRRGTSNQPQHFGDGTRLSIL.

This clonotype was counted many times. The chain carries TRBV2 and TRBJ2-7; D not resolved. Germline CDR1 reads SNHLY; CDR2 reads FYNNEI. The CDR3 extends over 13 amino acids. V was trimmed by 3 bases and J by 4 bases, leaving 10 bases between them. CDR3 bases: TGTGCCAGCAGTGATTTTTGGGGATACGAGCAGTACTTC. Amino acid sequence: CASSDFWGYEQYF. Using reference TRBV2 and TRBJ2-7 for the parts outside the CDR3, the full variable domain is EPEVTQTPSHQVTQMGQEVILRCVPISNHLYFYWYRQILGQKVEFLVSFYNNEISEKSEIFDDQFSVERPDGSNFTLKIRSTKLEDSAMYFCASSDFWGYEQYFGPGTRLTVT.

J is TRBJ2-2 and V is TRBV28, with TRBD1 matching over 9 bases. The CDR3 has 15 amino acids. The junction had 4 bases not matched to a gene; V was cut back by 5 bases and J by 3 bases. Germline V gene data show CDR1 as MDHEN and CDR2 as SYDVKM. The CDR3 DNA sequence: TGTGCCAGCAGTCGAAACAGGGGGCACACCGGGGAGCTGTTTTTT. Translating it yields CASSRNRGHTGELFF.

This clonotype was seen more than once but under ten times. The chain is built from TRBV4-1 and TRBJ2-1; the D is unclear. In germline, CDR1 is MGHRA, CDR2 YSYEKL. This CDR3 is 14 amino acids long. V dropped 2 bases and J dropped 6 bases, with 11 bases sitting between them. CDR3 in DNA: TGCGCCAGCAGCCAATCCCTCCCGGGCAATGAGCAGTTCTTC. This translates into CASSQSLPGNEQFF.

This clonotype occurred many times. The V gene is TRBV2, the J gene TRBJ1-1; 9 bases line up with TRBD1. Germline CDR1 SNHLY, CDR2 FYNNEI. Trimming cost V 5 bases and J 4 bases; bases outside gene matches: 8. CDR3 length: 15 residues. The CDR3 DNA sequence: TGTGCCAGCAGTAAGAGGACAGGGGAGACCACTGAAGCTTTCTTT. Translation gives CASSKRTGETTEAFF.

This clonotype was found a few times. This chain joins TRBV6-1 and TRBJ1-1; D is possibly TRBD1 (5 bases). The germline V gene encodes CDR1 MNHNS and CDR2 SASEGT. The CDR3 contains 17 residues. V lost 3 bases and J 0 bases, leaving 17 bases between the germline ends. The CDR3 sequence: CASSDQSGRGMNTEAFF. CDR3 coding DNA: TGTGCCAGCAGTGACCAATCGGGTAGGGGCATGAACACTGAAGCTTTCTTT.

The chain couples TRBV4-1 to TRBJ1-2, with 7 bases lining up with TRBD1. This CDR3 is built from 15 residues. Germline V gives CDR1 MGHRA, CDR2 YSYEKL. The junction had 6 bases not matched to a gene; V was cut back by 0 bases and J by 5 bases. CDR3 nucleotides: TGCGCCAGCAGCCAAGAAGGTATCAGGGGGTATGGCTACACCTTC. It yields the protein CASSQEGIRGYGYTF.

The chain is built from TRBV28 and TRBJ1-4; maybe TRBD1 (6 bases). Trimming shortened V by 4 bases and J by 0 bases, and 21 bases separated the two germline ends. The CDR3 loop spans 19 amino acids. Germline lookup yields CDR1 MDHEN and CDR2 SYDVKM. CDR3 nucleotide sequence: TGTGCCAGCAGTTCCCGAGGCGGGACACACAGTTCAACTAATGAAAAACTGTTTTTT. It is translated as CASSSRGGTHSSTNEKLFF.

J is TRBJ1-5 and V is TRBV6-1; D not resolved. Between the trimmed V and J ends, which lost 7 bases and 0 bases, there was a span of 13 bases. The length of the CDR3 is 15 residues. CDR1 and CDR2 from the germline V gene are MNHNS and SASEGT. In nucleotides, the CDR3 is TGTGCCAGCATAGTAGACTCTTATAGCAATCAGCCCCAGCATTTT. Protein product: CASIVDSYSNQPQHF.

The chain recombines TRBV7-9 with TRBJ1-2; D not certain. Trimming left V 1 base short and J 4 bases short, with 16 bases between. This CDR3 is 16 amino acids long. CDR1 is SEHNR and CDR2 is FQNEAQ in the germline V gene (reference sequence). The CDR3 DNA sequence: TGTGCCAGCAGCTTAGTAAGCTCTCAGCAGATCTATGGCTACACCTTC. Encoded protein: CASSLVSSQQIYGYTF.

Only a few counts were recorded for this clonotype. The chain combines TRBV6-2 or TRBV6-3 with TRBJ1-2; 8 nucleotides line up with TRBD1. V dropped 2 bases and J dropped 2; count of bases not matched to a gene: 7. In germline, CDR1 is MNHEY, CDR2 SVGEGT. CDR3 length: 16 amino acids. The CDR3 coding sequence is TGTGCCAGCAGTTACGCGGGACAGGAGTTCAACTATGGCTACACCTTC. The encoded protein is CASSYAGQEFNYGYTF.

The table lists this clonotype with many counts. The rearrangement uses TRBV11-2 and TRBJ2-3; no firm D call. This CDR3 has 17 amino acids. Per the germline V gene, CDR1 is SGHAT and CDR2 is FQNNGV. Trimming left V 1 base short and J 2 bases short, with 16 bases between. The CDR3: CASSLGGPPSPTDTQYF. The CDR3 nucleotides read TGTGCCAGCAGCTTAGGAGGCCCCCCCTCCCCCACAGATACGCAGTATTTT.